This T cell receptor (beta chain) was identified in a study of spatial heterogeneity in lung cancer (dated by TCRdb to about 2019). General notes on the study: Donors were around 69 patients with early-stage, untreated non-small cell lung cancer from the lung TRACERx cohort. Follow-up PBMC samples were sequenced whenever the samples were available, and the median time to follow-up was roughly two years after resection. More beta-chain than alpha-chain transcripts were consistently detected, likely reflecting higher beta-chain transcript abundance. In the raw uncorrected reads, each unique combination of TCR and UMI appeared on average more than ten times. In non-small cell lung cancer, the study made a quantitative comparison of TCR alpha and beta repertoires among multiple tumor regions, matched nontumor lung and blood. Nonsynonymous mutation counts, determined by whole-exome sequencing of tumor tissue, were related to features of the TCR repertoire. At surgery, both alpha and beta chains were TCR-sequenced in approximately 210 tumor regions, about 61 matched nontumor lung samples and over 50 PBMC samples. The paper's findings and limits, for the study overall: Ubiquitous expanded tumor TCRs were detected in blood more often at tumor resection than at routine follow-up. Additional single-cell paired TCR alpha and beta sequencing was considered necessary to confirm, at a functional level, the hypothesis that regional TCRs recognize regional mutations. Comparisons of baseline and follow-up blood repertoires included only 11 to 15 patients.

The sample holds many counts of this clonotype. No cognate antigen has been identified for it. There are no base qualities to consult, and no much larger clone falls within one base. The label giving this sample's time point can be read as: blood at routine non-recurrence follow-up after resection. Without any cell sorting, TCR sequencing was performed on whole RNA extracted either from tumor and nontumor lung tissue or from cryopreserved PBMC samples. Patients were selected for TCR sequencing only if sufficient RNA was available from at least two tumor regions. The CDR3 starts with the cysteine, ends with the phenylalanine, and has 12 residues. The entry retains the CDR3 DNA only, 36 bases that are in frame from base 1. V is reduced by 3 bases and J by 4 bases, leaving a spacing of 4 bases between them. The germline V gene provides CDR1 ENHRY and CDR2 SYGVKD. Library preparation used 5' RACE. Sequencing instrument: NextSeq 500. To allow correction of PCR and sequencing errors, the TCR library protocol tagged every TCR cDNA molecule with a unique molecular identifier. The study's processing was this. Decombinator tools were used for TCR identification, UMI-based error correction and CDR3 extraction. TCRs above a frequency of 2 per 1,000, corresponding to the top 1% of the tumor frequency distribution, were defined as expanded. Renyi diversity was calculated using the R vegan package after each repertoire was subsampled 100 times to 5,000 TCRs. CDR3 similarity networks were built from amino acid triplet string-kernel similarity, with CDR3s being connected when pairwise similarity was above 0.82. Clones were called with MiXCR by TCRdb after fastp trimmed the public reads at Q25, and only in-frame beta chains were retained. Every entry covers one CDR3 protein and lists the most common genes and DNA from its rows. TCRdb's processing, not the authors' own work, is the source of the V and J calls. This sample is represented by about 16,000 distinct CDR3 sequences; 6.3% of them were singletons. The top ten hold about 25% of the sample.

This clonotype was obtained from a male donor with early-stage non-small cell lung cancer. The sample in question was PBMCs, obtained at follow-up. The rearranged chain carries TRBV10-3 and TRBJ2-1, with the D gene call left open. At the DNA level, the sequence is TGTGCCATCAGTGAAACTTACAATGAGCAGTTCTTC. It encodes CAISETYNEQFF.